This T cell receptor (beta chain) was identified during a study of T-cell reconstitution after alpha-beta-depleted transplantation in children. CDR3 length: 14 residues. Trimming stripped 3 bases from V and 8 bases from J, with 16 bases between. Germline lookup yields CDR1 SEHNR and CDR2 FQNEAQ (reference sequence). The TCRbeta library was prepared with unique molecular identifiers. TCRdb recomputed calls from the PCR reads with MiXCR, one row per CDR3 protein. The sample includes roughly 220,000 distinct CDR3 sequences, more than 7.5% of them seen just once. This clonotype was counted ten times or more.

The clonotype comes from a human donor who donated a stem cell graft to a child with SCID. The starting material was PBMCs from the stem cell graft donor, obtained from the stem cell graft. The J gene is TRBJ1-1, the V gene TRBV7-9; weak D call: TRBD1 (5 bases). The CDR3 loop reads CASSFGQGEGEAFF. In DNA, the CDR3 is TGTGCCAGCAGCTTTGGTCAGGGTGAGGGCGAAGCTTTCTTT. The full variable domain, rest sourced from reference TRBV7-9 and TRBJ1-1, is DTGVSQNPRHKITKRGQNVTFRCDPISEHNRLYWYRQTLGQGPEFLTYFQNEAQLEKSRLLSDRFSAERPKGSFSTLEIQRTEQGDSAMYLCASSFGQGEGEAFFGQGTRLTVV.